The 20 T cell receptor beta chains presented below share a single source sample, sequenced in a study of T cell responses to AZD1222 COVID-19 vaccine. Using immunoSEQ multiplex PCR, the repertoire was profiled, and TCRdb retains in-frame clones only, with some absent. Of 110,000 or so clones in the sample, about 87% are singletons; the top ten hold 9% to 15%. This material consisted of peripheral blood, taken on day 0 of AZD1222 vaccination. The receptors shown here come from an adult in good health.

V and J are TRBV30 and TRBJ1-2; D ambiguous. Trimming took off 3 bases at V and 4 bases at J, with 6 bases between the two ends. The V gene's germline CDR1 is GTSNPN and CDR2 SVGIG (reference sequence). This CDR3 has 11 amino acids. The DNA for the CDR3 is TGTGCCTGGAGCGCTTCCTATGGCTACACCTTC. Its protein is CAWSASYGYTF.

The rearrangement uses TRBV5-1 and TRBJ1-4; D gene unclear. Germline lookup yields CDR1 SGHRS and CDR2 YFSETQ. V lost 4 bases and J lost 4, with 14 bases in between. The CDR3 runs 15 residues. Here the CDR3 reads CASSLTGRYNEKLFF. CDR3 nucleotides: TGCGCCAGCAGCCTAACGGGCAGATATAATGAAAAACTGTTTTTT. The whole variable domain, filled in from reference TRBV5-1 and TRBJ1-4, reads KAGVTQTPRYLIKTRGQQVTLSCSPISGHRSVSWYQQTPGQGLQFLFEYFSETQRNKGNFPGRFSGRQFSNSRSEMNVSTLELGDSALYLCASSLTGRYNEKLFFGSGTQLSVL.

This rearrangement joins TRBV27 to TRBJ2-3; 8 nucleotides align to TRBD1. The germline V gene has CDR1 MNHEY and CDR2 SMNVEV (reference sequence). V shed 5 bases and J 3 bases; nucleotides not matched to a gene: 16. There are 18 residues in the CDR3. The CDR3 DNA is TGTGCCAGCAGTCGCGGGACAGGACACTTACAAGGGACAGATACGCAGTATTTT. Protein product: CASSRGTGHLQGTDTQYF.

J is TRBJ1-3 and V is TRBV7-2; a weak D match, TRBD1 (6 bases). Germline V lookup: CDR1 SGHTA, CDR2 FQGNSA. The CDR3 is 14 residues long. V lost 5 bases and J lost 3, with 11 bases in between. The CDR3, as DNA: TGTGCCAGCAGCCCCCAGGGGTTTGGAAACACCATATATTTT. Translated, it gives CASSPQGFGNTIYF.

The V call is TRBV28, the J call TRBJ2-2; 8 bases align to TRBD1. V lost 6 bases, J lost 4 bases, and 4 bases stayed unmatched. In germline, CDR1 is MDHEN, CDR2 SYDVKM. CDR3 length: 14 amino acids. CDR3 in amino acids: CASSPGQVTGELFF. The CDR3 coding sequence is TGTGCCAGCAGCCCGGGACAGGTCACCGGGGAGCTGTTTTTT.

The chain carries TRBV24-1 and TRBJ2-7; 10 nucleotides match TRBD1. The trim removed 2 bases at V and 3 bases at J, leaving 6 bases unmatched. The CDR3 has 16 amino acids. CDR1 is KGHDR and CDR2 is SFDVKD in the germline V gene. DNA for the CDR3: TGTGCCACCAGTGATTCCCGGGACAGGGGTGTCTACGAGCAGTACTTC. Translation gives CATSDSRDRGVYEQYF.

The chain joins TRBV18 to TRBJ2-1; D remains ambiguous. The CDR3 is 14 amino acids. V was trimmed by 2 bases and J by 9 bases, leaving 14 bases between them. CDR1 is KGHSH, CDR2 LQKENI, per germline. The CDR3 spells CASSPERTLPEQFF. In DNA form, the CDR3 reads TGTGCCAGCTCACCAGAAAGGACCCTGCCTGAGCAGTTCTTC.

V and J are TRBV7-9 and TRBJ1-4, with D maybe TRBD1 (5 bases). This CDR3 has 14 residues. CDR1 and CDR2 (germline): SEHNR, FQNEAQ (reference sequence). Deletions cut 5 bases from V and 7 bases from J, with 14 bases between. For the CDR3, the DNA is TGTGCCAGCAGCGTCTCACAGGCCGGTGAAAAACTGTTTTTT. Protein: CASSVSQAGEKLFF.

This clone appeared a few times. V and J are TRBV6-5 and TRBJ2-6, with D possibly matching TRBD1 (5 bases). This CDR3 contains 16 residues. Germline loops: CDR1 MNHEY, CDR2 SVGAGI. V lost 0 bases to trimming and J lost 6 bases, with 12 bases between them. The CDR3 DNA reads as TGTGCCAGCAGTTACTCGAGGCAGGGAAAGGCCAACGTCCTGACTTTC. It translates to CASSYSRQGKANVLTF.

V and J are TRBV5-4 and TRBJ2-5, with a weak D call TRBD1 (6 bases). The CDR3 covers 16 residues. Trimming removed 0 bases at V and 2 bases at J, with 14 bases between. Germline V lookup: CDR1 SGHNT, CDR2 YYREEE (reference sequence). The CDR3 DNA follows: TGTGCCAGCAGCTTGGGGGGGCAGCGGAAGCAAGAGACCCAGTACTTC. It is translated as CASSLGGQRKQETQYF. The complete variable domain, with remaining parts taken from reference TRBV5-4 and TRBJ2-5, reads ETGVTQSPTHLIKTRGQQVTLRCSSQSGHNTVSWYQQALGQGPQFIFQYYREEENGRGNFPPRFSGLQFPNYSSELNVNALELDDSALYLCASSLGGQRKQETQYFGPGTRLLVL.

The J gene is TRBJ2-7, the V gene TRBV6-4, with 12 bases matching TRBD2. Germline loops: CDR1 MRHNA, CDR2 SNTAGT. Trimming at V came to 6 bases and at J to 2 bases, leaving 17 bases not matched to a gene. This CDR3 is built from 19 residues. DNA of the CDR3: TGTGCCAGCAGATCCCGAAGGGGGGCTAGCGGGAGGGCTACCTACGAGCAGTACTTC. Amino acids: CASRSRRGASGRATYEQYF.

The chain uses TRBV6-1 and TRBJ2-5; possible D gene TRBD2, 5 bases. This CDR3 contains 15 residues. Trimming left V 3 bases short and J 1 base short, with 12 bases between. The germline gives CDR1 MNHNS, CDR2 SASEGT. The CDR3 protein is CASSDVFRGQETQYF. The CDR3, as DNA: TGTGCCAGCAGTGACGTATTCCGGGGCCAAGAGACCCAGTACTTC.

This chain connects TRBV6-5 to TRBJ1-2, with unresolved D. V shed 2 bases and J shed 2 bases, with 12 bases lying between them. The germline V gene has CDR1 MNHEY and CDR2 SVGAGI. CDR3 size: 15 residues. The CDR3 loop reads CASSYLSSLNYGYTF. The CDR3 region has the DNA TGTGCCAGCAGTTACCTCAGCTCCTTAAACTATGGCTACACCTTC.

V gene TRBV18 combines with J gene TRBJ2-2; D may be TRBD1 or TRBD2 (6 bases each). Germline loops: CDR1 KGHSH, CDR2 LQKENI. Trimming took 8 bases from V and 0 from J, leaving 10 bases between them. CDR3 length: 14 amino acids. The CDR3 nucleotides are TGTGCCAGCCGCGGGACATCGAACACCGGGGAGCTGTTTTTT. This translates into CASRGTSNTGELFF. The full variable domain, in which reference TRBV18 and TRBJ2-2 provide the parts outside the CDR3, is NAGVMQNPRHLVRRRGQEARLRCSPMKGHSHVYWYRQLPEEGLKFMVYLQKENIIDESGMPKERFSAEFPKEGPSILRIQQVVRGDSAAYFCASRGTSNTGELFFGEGSRLTVL.

The chain carries TRBV14 and TRBJ1-2; TRBD1 matches at 8 bases. Germline-derived CDR1 and CDR2 are SGHDN and FVKESK. The CDR3 loop spans 15 amino acids. V trimming: 3 bases; J trimming: 2 bases; junction bases outside the gene matches: 5. The CDR3 loop reads CASSHGQGWNYGYTF. DNA of the CDR3: TGTGCCAGCAGCCACGGACAGGGATGGAACTATGGCTACACCTTC.

With respect to this clone: Other DNA sequences in the same sample also yield this CDR3. The chain has TRBV6-5 and TRBJ1-5; D remains ambiguous. CDR3 length: 13 residues. V shed 0 bases and J shed 8 bases, with 8 bases lying between them. CDR1 is MNHEY and CDR2 is SVGAGI in the germline V gene. The CDR3 loop reads CASSYSRREPQHF. The CDR3 coding sequence is TGTGCCAGCAGTTACTCCCGCCGGGAGCCCCAGCATTTT.

The J gene is TRBJ1-4, the V gene TRBV6-5, with D tentatively TRBD1 (5 bases). V lost 5 bases, J lost 10 bases, and 17 bases lay in between. The CDR3 extends over 14 amino acids. The germline gives CDR1 MNHEY, CDR2 SVGAGI. The DNA for the CDR3 is TGTGCCAGCAGTCCGGACAACATGGTGAGAAAACTGTTTTTT. As protein: CASSPDNMVRKLFF.

This sequence joins TRBV7-2 and TRBJ2-1; a weak D match, TRBD2 (10 bases). Trimming stripped 4 bases from V and 7 bases from J, with 29 bases between. The CDR3 loop spans 19 amino acids. The germline V gene encodes CDR1 SGHTA and CDR2 FQGNSA. The CDR3 region is CASSSRQGGRLAGVNEQFF. CDR3 DNA sequence: TGTGCCAGCAGCTCAAGACAGGGGGGACGGCTAGCGGGAGTAAATGAGCAGTTCTTC.

J is TRBJ1-1 and V is TRBV29-1; TRBD1 is a possible D gene (5 bases). Per germline, CDR1 SQVTM and CDR2 ANQGSEA. V shed 3 bases and J shed 5 bases, with 22 bases lying between them. The CDR3 extends over 16 amino acids. The CDR3 spells CSVDLSGPRSGTEAFF. CDR3 coding DNA: TGCAGCGTTGATTTATCGGGACCTCGGAGTGGGACTGAAGCTTTCTTT.

This clone appeared a few times. The chain carries TRBV19 and TRBJ2-7; 8 bases line up with TRBD2. Germline V gives CDR1 LNHDA, CDR2 SQIVND (reference sequence). The trim removed 8 bases at V and 3 bases at J, leaving 6 bases unmatched. The CDR3 has 13 amino acids. The CDR3 coding sequence is TGTGCCAGTGCCCCGGGGGGGCTCTACGAGCAGTACTTC. Translating gives CASAPGGLYEQYF.